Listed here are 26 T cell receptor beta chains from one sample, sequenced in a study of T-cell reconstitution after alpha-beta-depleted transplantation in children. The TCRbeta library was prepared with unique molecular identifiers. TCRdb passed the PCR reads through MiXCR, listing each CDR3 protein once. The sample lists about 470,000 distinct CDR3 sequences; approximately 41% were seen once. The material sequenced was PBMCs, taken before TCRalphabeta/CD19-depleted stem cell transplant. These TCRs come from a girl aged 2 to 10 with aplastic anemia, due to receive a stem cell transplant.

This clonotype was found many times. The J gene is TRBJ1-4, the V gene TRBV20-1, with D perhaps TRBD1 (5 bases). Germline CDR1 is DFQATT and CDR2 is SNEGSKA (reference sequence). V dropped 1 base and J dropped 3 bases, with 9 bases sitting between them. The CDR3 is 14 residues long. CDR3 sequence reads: CSARVGGSNEKLFF. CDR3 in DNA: TGCAGTGCTAGAGTTGGGGGATCTAATGAAAAACTGTTTTTT.

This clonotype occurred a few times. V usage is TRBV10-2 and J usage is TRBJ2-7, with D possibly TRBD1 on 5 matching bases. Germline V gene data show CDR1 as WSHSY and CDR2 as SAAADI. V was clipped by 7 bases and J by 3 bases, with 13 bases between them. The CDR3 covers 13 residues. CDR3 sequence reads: CASTRQRDYEQYF. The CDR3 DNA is TGCGCCAGCACCCGACAGAGAGACTACGAGCAGTACTTC.

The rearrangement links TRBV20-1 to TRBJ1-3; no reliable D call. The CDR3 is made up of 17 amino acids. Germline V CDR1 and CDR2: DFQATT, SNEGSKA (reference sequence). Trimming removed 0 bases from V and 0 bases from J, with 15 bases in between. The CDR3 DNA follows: TGCAGTGCTAGAGATCCCCAGACGCCGTCCTCTGGAAACACCATATATTTT. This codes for CSARDPQTPSSGNTIYF.

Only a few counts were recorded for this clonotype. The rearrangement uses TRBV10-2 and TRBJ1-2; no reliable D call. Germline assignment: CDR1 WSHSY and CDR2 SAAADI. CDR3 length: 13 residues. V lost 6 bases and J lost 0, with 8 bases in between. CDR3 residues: CASSEGANYGYTF. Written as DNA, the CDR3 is TGCGCCAGCAGCGAGGGAGCTAACTATGGCTACACCTTC.

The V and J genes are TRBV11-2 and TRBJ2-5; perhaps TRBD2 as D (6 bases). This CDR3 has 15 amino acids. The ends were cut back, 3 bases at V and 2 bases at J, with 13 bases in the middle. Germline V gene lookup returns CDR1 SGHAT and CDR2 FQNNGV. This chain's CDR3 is CASSLRDSSQETQYF. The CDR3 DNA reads TGTGCCAGCAGCTTGAGGGACTCTTCTCAAGAGACCCAGTACTTC.

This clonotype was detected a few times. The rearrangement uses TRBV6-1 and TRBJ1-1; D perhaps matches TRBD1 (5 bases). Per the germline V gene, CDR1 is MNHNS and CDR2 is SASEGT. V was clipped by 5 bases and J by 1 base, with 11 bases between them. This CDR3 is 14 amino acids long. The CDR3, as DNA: TGTGCCAGCAGTCCGACAGAAACGAACACTGAAGCTTTCTTT. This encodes CASSPTETNTEAFF.

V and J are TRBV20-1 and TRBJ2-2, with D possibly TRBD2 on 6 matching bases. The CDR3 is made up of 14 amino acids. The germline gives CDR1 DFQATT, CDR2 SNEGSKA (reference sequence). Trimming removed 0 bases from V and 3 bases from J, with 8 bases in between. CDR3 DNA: TGCAGTGCTAGAGAAGCGGGCTACACCGGGGAGCTGTTTTTT. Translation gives CSAREAGYTGELFF.

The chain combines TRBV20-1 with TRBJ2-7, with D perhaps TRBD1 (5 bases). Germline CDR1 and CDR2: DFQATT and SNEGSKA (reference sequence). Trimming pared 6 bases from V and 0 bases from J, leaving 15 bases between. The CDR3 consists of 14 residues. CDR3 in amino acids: CSANKPGISYEQYF. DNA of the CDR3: TGCAGTGCGAATAAACCAGGGATCTCCTACGAGCAGTACTTC.

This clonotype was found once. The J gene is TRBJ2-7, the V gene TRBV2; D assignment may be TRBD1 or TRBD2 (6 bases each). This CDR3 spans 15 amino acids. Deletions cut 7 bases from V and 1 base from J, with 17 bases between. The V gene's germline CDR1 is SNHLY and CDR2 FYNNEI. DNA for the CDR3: TGTGCCAGCACTAAAAGGGGGGAACCGTCCTACGAGCAGTACTTC. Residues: CASTKRGEPSYEQYF.

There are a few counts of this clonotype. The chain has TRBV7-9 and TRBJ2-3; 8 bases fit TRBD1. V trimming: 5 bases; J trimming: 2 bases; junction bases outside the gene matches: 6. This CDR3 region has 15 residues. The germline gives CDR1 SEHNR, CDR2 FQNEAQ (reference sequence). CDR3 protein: CASSDRDRNTDTQYF. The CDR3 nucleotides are TGTGCCAGCAGCGATCGGGACAGGAACACAGATACGCAGTATTTT.

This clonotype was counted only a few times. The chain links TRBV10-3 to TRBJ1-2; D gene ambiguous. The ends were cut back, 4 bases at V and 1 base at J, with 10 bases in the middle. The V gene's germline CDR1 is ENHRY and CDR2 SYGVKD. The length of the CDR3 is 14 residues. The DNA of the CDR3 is TGTGCCATCAGTGGGACGACACATAACTATGGCTACACCTTC. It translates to CAISGTTHNYGYTF.

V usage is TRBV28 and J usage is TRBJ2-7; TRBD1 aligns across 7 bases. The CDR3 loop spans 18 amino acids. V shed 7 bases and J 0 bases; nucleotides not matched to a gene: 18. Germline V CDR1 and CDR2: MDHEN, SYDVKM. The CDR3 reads CASTSTGASSQSSYEQYF. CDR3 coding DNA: TGTGCCAGCACCTCAACAGGGGCTTCATCTCAATCCTCCTACGAGCAGTACTTC.

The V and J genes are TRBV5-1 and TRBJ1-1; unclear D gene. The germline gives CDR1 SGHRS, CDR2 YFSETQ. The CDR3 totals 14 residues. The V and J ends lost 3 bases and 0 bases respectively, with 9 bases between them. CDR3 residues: CASSSSGMNTEAFF. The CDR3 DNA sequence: TGCGCCAGCAGCTCGAGTGGTATGAACACTGAAGCTTTCTTT.

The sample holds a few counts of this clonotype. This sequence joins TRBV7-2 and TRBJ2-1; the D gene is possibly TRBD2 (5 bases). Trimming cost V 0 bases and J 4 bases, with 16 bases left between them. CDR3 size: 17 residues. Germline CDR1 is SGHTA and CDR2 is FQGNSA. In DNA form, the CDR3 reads TGTGCCAGCAGCTTAGCTGCCGGGTCTGGCGGGTACAATGAGCAGTTCTTC. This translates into CASSLAAGSGGYNEQFF.

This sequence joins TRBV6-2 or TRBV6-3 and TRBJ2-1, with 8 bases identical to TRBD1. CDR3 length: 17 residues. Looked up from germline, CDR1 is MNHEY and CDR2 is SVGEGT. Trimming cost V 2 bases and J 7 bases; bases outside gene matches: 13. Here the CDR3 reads CASSYRLGAGGRNEQFF. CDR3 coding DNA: TGTGCCAGCAGTTACCGCCTGGGGGCAGGGGGCAGGAATGAGCAGTTCTTC.

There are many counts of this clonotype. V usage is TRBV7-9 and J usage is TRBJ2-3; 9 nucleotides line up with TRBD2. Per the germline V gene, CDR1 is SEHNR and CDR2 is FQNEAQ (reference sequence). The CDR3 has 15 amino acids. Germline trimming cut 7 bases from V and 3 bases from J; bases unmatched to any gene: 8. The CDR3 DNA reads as TGTGCCAGCATTTCGGGACTAGCAGAGACAGATACGCAGTATTTT. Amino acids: CASISGLAETDTQYF. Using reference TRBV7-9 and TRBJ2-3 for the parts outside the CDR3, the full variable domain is DTGVSQNPRHKITKRGQNVTFRCDPISEHNRLYWYRQTLGQGPEFLTYFQNEAQLEKSRLLSDRFSAERPKGSFSTLEIQRTEQGDSAMYLCASISGLAETDTQYFGPGTRLTVL.

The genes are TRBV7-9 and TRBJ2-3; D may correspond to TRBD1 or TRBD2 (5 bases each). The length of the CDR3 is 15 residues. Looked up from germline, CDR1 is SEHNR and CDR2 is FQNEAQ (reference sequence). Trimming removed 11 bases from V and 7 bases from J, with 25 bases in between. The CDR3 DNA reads TGTGCCTGCATTCGCTCGGGGCCCGAACGGTATACGCAGTATTTT. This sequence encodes CACIRSGPERYTQYF.

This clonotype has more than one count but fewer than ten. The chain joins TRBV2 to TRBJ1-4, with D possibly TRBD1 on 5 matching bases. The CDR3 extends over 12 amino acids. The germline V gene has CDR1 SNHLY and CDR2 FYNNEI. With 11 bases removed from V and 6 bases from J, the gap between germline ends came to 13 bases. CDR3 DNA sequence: TGTGCCTGGGGGGGGGATGATGAAAAACTGTTTTTT. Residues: CAWGGDDEKLFF.

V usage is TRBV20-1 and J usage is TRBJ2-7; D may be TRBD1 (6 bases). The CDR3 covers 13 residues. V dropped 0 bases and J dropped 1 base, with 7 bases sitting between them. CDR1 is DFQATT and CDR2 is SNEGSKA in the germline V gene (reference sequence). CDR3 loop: CSAREDRSYEQYF. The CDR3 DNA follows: TGCAGTGCTAGAGAGGACAGATCCTACGAGCAGTACTTC.

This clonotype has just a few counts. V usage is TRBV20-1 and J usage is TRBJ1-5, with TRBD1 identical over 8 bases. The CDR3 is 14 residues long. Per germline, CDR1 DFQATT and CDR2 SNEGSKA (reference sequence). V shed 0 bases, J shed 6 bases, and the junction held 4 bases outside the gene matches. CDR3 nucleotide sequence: TGCAGTGCTAGAGATATGCAGGGGGCTCAGCCCCAGCATTTT. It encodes CSARDMQGAQPQHF.

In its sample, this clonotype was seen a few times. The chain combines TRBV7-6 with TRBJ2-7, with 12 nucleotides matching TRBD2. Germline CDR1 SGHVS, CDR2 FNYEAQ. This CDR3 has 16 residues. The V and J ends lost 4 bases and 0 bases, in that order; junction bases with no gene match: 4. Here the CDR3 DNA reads TGTGCCAGCAGCTCGGGGGGACTAGCGGGCTCCTACGAGCAGTACTTC. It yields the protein CASSSGGLAGSYEQYF.

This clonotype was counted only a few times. CDR3: CAVGGQADTGELFF. Written as DNA, the CDR3 is TGTGCCGTCGGGGGACAGGCGGATACCGGGGAGCTGTTTTTT. V gene TRBV10-3 combines with J gene TRBJ2-2, with 8 nucleotides matching TRBD1. The V segment lost 11 bases and the J segment 5 bases; nucleotides outside the gene matches: 10. Germline loops: CDR1 ENHRY, CDR2 SYGVKD. The CDR3 runs 14 residues.

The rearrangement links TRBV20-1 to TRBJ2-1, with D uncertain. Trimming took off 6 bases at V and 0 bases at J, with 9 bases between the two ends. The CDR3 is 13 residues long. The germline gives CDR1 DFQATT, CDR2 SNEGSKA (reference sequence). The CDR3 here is CSADPSSYNEQFF. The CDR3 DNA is TGCAGTGCCGACCCTAGCTCCTACAATGAGCAGTTCTTC.

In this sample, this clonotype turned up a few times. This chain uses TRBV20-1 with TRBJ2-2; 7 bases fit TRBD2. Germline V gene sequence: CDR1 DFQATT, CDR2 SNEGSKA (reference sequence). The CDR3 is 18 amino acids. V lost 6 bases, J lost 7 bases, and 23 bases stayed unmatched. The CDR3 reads CSASFSGIWGGANGELFF. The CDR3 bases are TGCAGTGCCAGCTTCAGCGGGATATGGGGGGGAGCAAACGGGGAGCTGTTTTTT.

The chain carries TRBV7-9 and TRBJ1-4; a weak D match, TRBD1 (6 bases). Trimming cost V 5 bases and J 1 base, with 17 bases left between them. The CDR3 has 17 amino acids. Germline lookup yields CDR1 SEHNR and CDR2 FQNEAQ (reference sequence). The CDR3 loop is CASSTRDKGRTNEKLFF. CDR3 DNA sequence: TGTGCCAGCAGCACTCGGGACAAGGGACGAACTAATGAAAAACTGTTTTTT.

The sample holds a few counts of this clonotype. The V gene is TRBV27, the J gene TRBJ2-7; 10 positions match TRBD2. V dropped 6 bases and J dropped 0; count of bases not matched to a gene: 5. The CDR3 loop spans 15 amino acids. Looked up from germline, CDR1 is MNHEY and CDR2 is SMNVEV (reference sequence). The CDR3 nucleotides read TGTGCCAGCAGCCCCAGACTAGCGGGCTCCTACGAGCAGTACTTC. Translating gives CASSPRLAGSYEQYF.